The T cell receptor beta chain described here comes from a study of OX40 agonist ivuxolimab in advanced cancers. Background on the study: Given to patients was ivuxolimab, an agonistic anti-OX40 (CD134) antibody. Partial responses were achieved by three patients, one with hepatocellular carcinoma and two with cutaneous melanoma. Enrolled patients in dose escalation had cancers that were hepatocellular carcinoma, melanoma, renal cell or head and neck cancer.

Points from the study as a whole: On average, CD8+ T cells had more expanded clones than CD4+.

A remark on this clone: The antigen is not known.

The CDR3 has 15 residues. V was cut by 10 bases and J by 0 bases, with 16 bases left in between. Germline-derived CDR1 and CDR2 are MNHNS and SASEGT. Assay used: immunoSEQ multiplex PCR; TCRdb lists only in-frame clones, some missing. Counted here are some 66,000 clones, over 70% occurring once; the ten biggest clones make up about 5%. The chain combines TRBV6-1 with TRBJ2-1, with D tentatively TRBD2 (6 bases). This receptor was obtained from an adult with an advanced solid tumor such as melanoma, head and neck, liver or kidney cancer. The material was CD4+ or CD8+ T cells sorted from blood, obtained in a trial of the OX40 agonist ivuxolimab. Here the CDR3 reads CAIENLGGSYNEQFF. In nucleotides, the CDR3 is TGTGCCATTGAGAATTTGGGGGGCTCCTACAATGAGCAGTTCTTC.